This T cell receptor beta chain was recovered during a study of Graves' ophthalmopathy and Graves' hyperthyroidism. Study-level findings and limits: A model of 13 signatures distinguished ophthalmopathy from stable hyperthyroidism at approximately 90% sensitivity and approximately 77% specificity.

J was trimmed by 8 bases and V by 3 bases; bases with no gene match: 15. This CDR3 region has 16 residues. The germline CDR1 and CDR2 sequences are SGHAT and FQDESV (reference sequence). This clonotype was recorded many times. Its antigen is currently unknown. Those donors who had ophthalmopathy presented with moderate-to-severe activity, a CAS of ≥3, a NOSPECS of ≥4 and a duration under 3 months. Lactation, pregnancy, uncontrolled infections and other autoimmune diseases were all grounds for excluding patients. RNA transcripts were the source from which TCR beta CDR3 regions were amplified. First-round RT-PCR relied on HTBI primers, and a second-round multiplex PCR came next. TCRdb re-called the multiplex PCR reads with MiXCR, one entry per CDR3 protein. Of under 350,000 distinct CDR3 sequences listed, about a sixth are singletons.

The chain recombines TRBV11-1 with TRBJ1-2; 7 bases fit TRBD1. The source is an adult man with Graves' ophthalmopathy. Specimen: peripheral blood. The CDR3 here is CASSFHGEGAFFGYTF. The CDR3 bases are TGTGCCAGCAGCTTCCACGGGGAGGGGGCTTTCTTCGGCTACACCTTC. Using reference TRBV11-1 and TRBJ1-2 for the parts outside the CDR3, the full variable domain is EAEVAQSPRYKITEKSQAVAFWCDPISGHATLYWYRQILGQGPELLVQFQDESVVDDSQLPKDRFSAERLKGVDSTLKIQPAELGDSAMYLCASSFHGEGAFFGYTFGSGTRLTVV.